What follows are 5 T cell receptor beta chains derived from one specimen sequenced in a study of T cell changes during pregnancy in multiple sclerosis. Generated by immunoSEQ multiplex PCR, the TCRdb table keeps only in-frame clones and is missing some. The sample consists of 55,000 to 75,000 clones, around nine tenths of them appearing once. The specimen was peripheral blood, collected in the third trimester of pregnancy. The receptors derive from a female donor in good health, enrolled as a control in a pregnancy study.

V and J are TRBV20-1 and TRBJ1-2; D remains unclear. Germline CDR1 reads DFQATT; CDR2 reads SNEGSKA (reference sequence). The germline V and J ends were trimmed by 5 bases and 5 bases, with 9 bases remaining between them. The CDR3 is made up of 11 amino acids. The CDR3 coding sequence is TGCAGTGCTGGCTCGGGGTATGGCTACACCTTC. This gives the protein CSAGSGYGYTF.

The rearrangement uses TRBV28 and TRBJ2-1, with 7 bases matching TRBD2. The CDR3 totals 15 residues. Germline assignment: CDR1 MDHEN and CDR2 SYDVKM. Trimming at V came to 5 bases and at J to 10 bases, leaving 14 bases not matched to a gene. CDR3 DNA: TGTGCCAGCAGTCACGGGGGACTACTTACAATGGAGCAGTTCTTC. Translating gives CASSHGGLLTMEQFF.

The rearrangement links TRBV10-1 to TRBJ2-3, with D tentatively TRBD2 (5 bases). Trimming stripped 7 bases from V and 5 bases from J, with 22 bases between. This CDR3 spans 16 amino acids. Germline V gene lookup returns CDR1 WNHNN and CDR2 SYGVQD (reference sequence). The CDR3 spells CASKPSTTRAGDTQYF. The DNA for the CDR3 is TGCGCCAGCAAGCCCTCTACGACGCGTGCGGGAGATACGCAGTATTTT.

The J gene is TRBJ2-3, the V gene TRBV7-9; D is perhaps TRBD2 (5 bases). Trimming took 0 bases from V and 14 from J, leaving 18 bases between them. Germline V gene sequence: CDR1 SEHNR, CDR2 FQNEAQ (reference sequence). The CDR3 extends over 14 amino acids. The CDR3, as DNA: TGTGCCAGCAGCTTAGCGCATTATGAGGGATTTCGGTATTTT. Encoded protein: CASSLAHYEGFRYF.

V is TRBV10-3 and J is TRBJ1-1, with unresolved D. The length of the CDR3 is 13 residues. The germline V gene encodes CDR1 ENHRY and CDR2 SYGVKD. Trimming took off 10 bases at V and 1 base at J, with 13 bases between the two ends. CDR3 loop: CATNSGKNTEAFF. CDR3 nucleotides: TGTGCCACCAATTCGGGGAAGAACACTGAAGCTTTCTTT.